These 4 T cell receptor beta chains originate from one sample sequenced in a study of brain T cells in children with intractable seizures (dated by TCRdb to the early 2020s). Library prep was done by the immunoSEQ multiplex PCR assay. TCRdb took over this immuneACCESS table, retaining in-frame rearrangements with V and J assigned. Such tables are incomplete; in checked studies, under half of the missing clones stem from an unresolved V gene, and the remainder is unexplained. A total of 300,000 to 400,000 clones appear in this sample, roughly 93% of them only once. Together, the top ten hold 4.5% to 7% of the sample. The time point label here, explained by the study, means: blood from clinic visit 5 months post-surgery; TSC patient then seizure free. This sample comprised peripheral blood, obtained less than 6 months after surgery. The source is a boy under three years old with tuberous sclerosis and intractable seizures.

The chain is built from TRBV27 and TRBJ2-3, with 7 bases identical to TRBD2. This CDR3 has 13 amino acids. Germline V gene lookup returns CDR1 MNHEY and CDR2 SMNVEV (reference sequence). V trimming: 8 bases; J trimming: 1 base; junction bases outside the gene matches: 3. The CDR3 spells CASGRAGTDTQYF. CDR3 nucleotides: TGTGCCAGCGGGAGGGCCGGCACAGATACGCAGTATTTT.

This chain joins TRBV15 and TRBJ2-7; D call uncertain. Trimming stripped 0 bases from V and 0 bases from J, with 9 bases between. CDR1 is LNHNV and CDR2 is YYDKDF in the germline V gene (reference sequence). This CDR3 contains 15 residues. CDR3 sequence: CATSRDPRSSYEQYF. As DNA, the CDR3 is TGTGCCACCAGCAGAGATCCCCGGAGCTCCTACGAGCAGTACTTC.

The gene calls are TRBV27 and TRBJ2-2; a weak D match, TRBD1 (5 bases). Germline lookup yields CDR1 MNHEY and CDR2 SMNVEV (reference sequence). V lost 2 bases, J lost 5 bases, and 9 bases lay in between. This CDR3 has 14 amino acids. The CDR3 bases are TGTGCCAGCAGTTTAAGCAGGGAAACCGGGGAGCTGTTTTTT. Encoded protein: CASSLSRETGELFF.

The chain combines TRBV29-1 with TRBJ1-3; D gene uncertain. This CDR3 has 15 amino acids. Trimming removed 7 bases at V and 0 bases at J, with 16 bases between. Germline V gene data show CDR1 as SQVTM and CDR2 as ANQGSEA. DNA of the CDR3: TGCAGCGCCAATACGGACGGAATCTCTGGAAACACCATATATTTT. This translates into CSANTDGISGNTIYF.